This T cell receptor beta chain was recovered during a study of blood T cell repertoires in COVID-19. Profiled with immunoSEQ multiplex PCR; TCRdb holds only in-frame clones, not every one. The sample lists almost 400,000 clones; just under 90% were seen once. V dropped 1 base and J dropped 6; count of bases not matched to a gene: 5. The length of the CDR3 is 15 residues. Germline CDR1 is SGDLS and CDR2 is YYNGEE. The source of this sequence is a woman aged 25-40 years who had recovered from COVID-19. The chain combines TRBV9 with TRBJ2-2; 8 bases agree with TRBD2. Sequenced material: PBMCs or T cells enriched from blood (not recorded which). CDR3 coding DNA: TGTGCCAGCAGCGTAACGGGAGGGCAGGCCGGGGAGCTGTTTTTT. It translates to CASSVTGGQAGELFF.